This entry lists 8 T cell receptor beta chains sequenced from one sample in a study of T cell changes during pregnancy in multiple sclerosis. The repertoire was sequenced with immunoSEQ multiplex PCR; TCRdb's copy has only in-frame clones and lacks some. The sample carries 35,000 to 45,000 clones, about 88% recorded once. Sequences were derived from CD8+ T cells from peripheral blood mononuclear cells, sampled in the first trimester of pregnancy. These receptor sequences come from a female donor with multiple sclerosis, enrolled in a pregnancy study.

The gene calls are TRBV13 and TRBJ1-1; 8 bases align to TRBD1. The CDR3 extends over 15 amino acids. CDR1 and CDR2 (germline): PRHDT, FYEKMQ (reference sequence). J lost 2 bases, V lost 3 bases, and 5 bases had no gene match. Written as DNA, the CDR3 is TGTGCCAGCAGCTTTCAGGGGGCGTTAAACACTGAAGCTTTCTTT. Translation: CASSFQGALNTEAFF.

This chain uses TRBV28 with TRBJ1-4; 8 bases agree with TRBD1. Germline assignment: CDR1 MDHEN and CDR2 SYDVKM. This CDR3 is built from 14 residues. Trimming took 3 bases from V and 4 from J; bases not matched to a gene: 1. Here the CDR3 reads CASSFGQGNEKLFF. The CDR3 nucleotides read TGTGCCAGCAGTTTCGGACAGGGTAATGAAAAACTGTTTTTT.

The chain joins TRBV27 to TRBJ1-5, with D hard to call. Germline assignment: CDR1 MNHEY and CDR2 SMNVEV (reference sequence). This CDR3 has 15 amino acids. The germline V and J ends were trimmed by 5 bases and 0 bases, with 11 bases remaining between them. CDR3 amino acids: CASSPILFSNQPQHF. CDR3 nucleotides: TGTGCCAGCAGTCCTATTCTGTTTAGCAATCAGCCCCAGCATTTT.

The chain links TRBV6-1 to TRBJ2-7; D may be TRBD1 (6 bases). CDR1 and CDR2 from the germline V gene are MNHNS and SASEGT. This CDR3 has 12 amino acids. V lost 6 bases and J 4 bases, leaving 10 bases between the germline ends. CDR3: CASSTGRYEQYF. The CDR3 DNA reads TGTGCCAGCAGCACAGGGAGATACGAGCAGTACTTC.

The chain joins TRBV5-5 to TRBJ1-6; D unclear. Germline V lookup: CDR1 SGHKS, CDR2 YYEKEE (reference sequence). V was trimmed by 7 bases and J by 7 bases, leaving 12 bases between them. The CDR3 sequence is 13 residues long. The CDR3 nucleotides read TGTGCCAGCGCCAACGGGAAAAATTCACCCCTCCACTTT. Its protein product is CASANGKNSPLHF.

The chain uses TRBV6-5 and TRBJ1-2; no definite D call. Germline CDR1 and CDR2: MNHEY and SVGAGI. The CDR3 is 15 residues long. V gave up 0 bases and J gave up 0 bases, with 8 bases separating them. CDR3 protein: CASSYSLLANYGYTF. Here the CDR3 DNA reads TGTGCCAGCAGTTACTCGTTGTTAGCTAACTATGGCTACACCTTC.

This clone showed up just once. The J gene is TRBJ2-3, the V gene TRBV19, with a tentative D call TRBD1 (6 bases). CDR1 LNHDA and CDR2 SQIVND come from the germline V gene (reference sequence). Between the trimmed V and J ends, which lost 3 bases and 2 bases, there was a span of 9 bases. The length of the CDR3 is 14 residues. The CDR3 region is CASSIKGVTDTQYF. As DNA, the CDR3 is TGTGCCAGTAGTATCAAGGGGGTCACAGATACGCAGTATTTT.

This chain uses TRBV2 with TRBJ2-3; 9 bases match TRBD2. The CDR3 loop spans 15 amino acids. V lost 6 bases to trimming and J lost 3 bases; unmatched junction nucleotides: 7. Germline CDR1 reads SNHLY; CDR2 reads FYNNEI. CDR3: CASSILAGETDTQYF. The CDR3 DNA reads as TGTGCCAGCAGCATCTTAGCGGGGGAGACAGATACGCAGTATTTT.